Listed below are T cell receptor beta chains from one sample, sequenced in a study of T-cell reconstitution after alpha-beta-depleted transplantation in children. MiXCR was run by TCRdb on the PCR reads, yielding one entry per CDR3 protein. The table shows 70,000 or so distinct CDR3 sequences, with around 9.9% occurring only once. The input for sequencing was PBMCs, taken before TCRalphabeta/CD19-depleted stem cell transplant. The receptors originated from a boy aged 5 to 17 with acute myeloid leukemia, due to receive a stem cell transplant. Each CDR3 is given with its conserved first and last residue. Each record gives: D gene, J gene, V gene, clone size, CDR3 DNA, CDR3 protein. D genes are given only for firm matches. Size is omitted from some rows. Given values are once, few, many or a class for expanded clones.

TRBD1 | TRBJ1-5 | TRBV2 | - | TGTGCCAGCAGAGATGGGACAGGGATTCAGCCCCAGCATTTT | CASRDGTGIQPQHF
TRBD1 | TRBJ2-2 | TRBV7-7 | many | TGTGCTAGCAGCTTAGCGACAGGGTTGAACACCGGGGAGCTGTTTTTT | CASSLATGLNTGELFF
TRBD2 | TRBJ2-7 | TRBV20-1 | many | TGCAGTGCTAAACTAGCGGGGGTGGAGCAGTACTTC | CSAKLAGVEQYF
- | TRBJ2-5 | TRBV7-9 | many | TGTGCCAGCAGCTTCTCTGGGGGTGGCTTAGAAGAGACCCAGTACTTC | CASSFSGGGLEETQYF
TRBD2 | TRBJ2-1 | TRBV6-5 | few | TGTGCCACCTGCCGCGGGAGGGGTGAGCAGTTCTTC | CATCRGRGEQFF
TRBD1 | TRBJ1-5 | TRBV12-3/TRBV12-4 | many | TGTGCCAGCAGTTTAGGGGGACAGGGATTGAGTCAGCCCCAGCATTTT | CASSLGGQGLSQPQHF
- | TRBJ1-5 | TRBV7-9 | many | TGTGCCAGCAGCTTAGGGGGCCGCAATCAGCCCCAGCATTTT | CASSLGGRNQPQHF
- | TRBJ1-2 | TRBV6-1 | many | TGTGCCAGCAGAATTGGGGCAGGTCTTTTCTTTCATGGCTACACCTTC | CASRIGAGLFFHGYTF
- | TRBJ2-1 | TRBV6-1 | many | TGTGCCAGCAGCATAGCGGCCTCCTACAATGAGCAGTTCTTC | CASSIAASYNEQFF
- | TRBJ1-2 | TRBV20-1 | many | TGCAGTGCCGAACCCGGGACATATTATGGCTACACCTTC | CSAEPGTYYGYTF
TRBD2 | TRBJ2-3 | TRBV10-3 | many | TGTGCCGCAAGACTAGCGGGGGCAGATACGCAGTATTTT | CAARLAGADTQYF
- | TRBJ2-4 | TRBV20-1 | many | TGCAGTGCCCCTCATCTTAATAGGGTACGGACCTTAAACATTCAGTACTTC | CSAPHLNRVRTLNIQYF
- | TRBJ1-4 | TRBV9 | many | TGTGCCAGCAGCTCTTCTGGGGCAACTAATGAAAAACTGTTTTTT | CASSSSGATNEKLFF
- | TRBJ2-5 | TRBV25-1 | many | TGTGCCAGCAGTTCCCTCGGGACCGTGTGGGACTTC | CASSSLGTVWDF
- | TRBJ2-3 | TRBV18 | - | TGTGCCAGCTCACCACCGGCTAGCGCAGATACGCAGTATTTT | CASSPPASADTQYF
TRBD2 | TRBJ2-1 | TRBV6-1 | many | TGTGCCAGCAGCCCGTTAGCGGGAGGGCCTTGGGCTGAGCAGTTCTTC | CASSPLAGGPWAEQFF
TRBD1 | TRBJ2-7 | TRBV5-1 | once | TGCGCCAGCAGCTTGGGAGGACAGGGCGCCTACGAGCAGTACTTC | CASSLGGQGAYEQYF
- | TRBJ2-7 | TRBV12-3/TRBV12-4 | many | TGTGCCAGCAGCCTACTAACCGGGACCTACGAGCAGTACTTC | CASSLLTGTYEQYF
TRBD1 | TRBJ2-1 | TRBV10-3 | - | TGTGCCATCAGCCGGACAGGGGAACATGAGCAGTTCTTC | CAISRTGEHEQFF
- | TRBJ2-7 | TRBV7-2 | many | TGTGCCAGCAGCTTAGGGTTCCGGGACTCCTACGAGCAGTACTTC | CASSLGFRDSYEQYF
- | TRBJ2-1 | TRBV12-3/TRBV12-4 | many | TGTGCCAGCAGTTCAACCCCGGGGTTAATCAAGGGTAATGAGCAGTTCTTC | CASSSTPGLIKGNEQFF
TRBD2 | TRBJ2-1 | TRBV20-1 | - | TGCAGTGCTAGAGTTCCCCCTGGACTAGACTACAATGAGCAGTTCTTC | CSARVPPGLDYNEQFF
- | TRBJ2-2 | TRBV7-2 | many | TGTGCCAGCAGCTTCGGCTACACCGGGGAGCTGTTTTTT | CASSFGYTGELFF
TRBD2 | TRBJ2-2 | TRBV5-6 | few | TGTGCCAGCAGCTTTGAACTAGCGGGATTGGACGGGGAGCTGTTTTTT | CASSFELAGLDGELFF
- | TRBJ2-7 | TRBV20-1 | many | TGCAGTGCTATTATCGACAGCTACGAGCAGTACTTC | CSAIIDSYEQYF
- | TRBJ1-2 | TRBV15 | many | TGTGCCACCAGCATAAAAAGTTGGAGTCACTATGGCTACACCTTC | CATSIKSWSHYGYTF
TRBD1 | TRBJ1-1 | TRBV4-1 | many | TGCGCCAGCAGCCAGCCGACAGGGAGGAACACTGAAGCTTTCTTT | CASSQPTGRNTEAFF
- | TRBJ2-2 | TRBV2 | many | TGTGCCAGCAGTCCGGGACCACTAAACACCGGGGAGCTGTTTTTT | CASSPGPLNTGELFF
- | TRBJ1-6 | TRBV20-1 | many | TGCAGTGCCCCATCATATTACAATTCACCCCTCCACTTT | CSAPSYYNSPLHF
- | TRBJ1-1 | TRBV3-1 | many | TGTGCCAGCAGCCAAGGGGCCAACACTGAAGCTTTCTTT | CASSQGANTEAFF
- | TRBJ1-2 | TRBV7-2 | - | TGTGCCAGCAGCACAAAGAGGATAGGGTATGGCTACACCTTC | CASSTKRIGYGYTF
TRBD2 | TRBJ2-5 | TRBV7-9 | many | TGTGCCAGCAGGACTAGCGGGCGGGAGACCCAGTACTTC | CASRTSGRETQYF
TRBD1 | TRBJ2-5 | TRBV18 | - | TGTGCCAGCTCACTTCGACAGGGGGAGACCCAGTACTTC | CASSLRQGETQYF
- | TRBJ1-5 | TRBV5-5 | many | TGTGCCAGCAGCTTGGCAGGGTCAGGGGTCAATCAGCCCCAGCATTTT | CASSLAGSGVNQPQHF
- | TRBJ2-3 | TRBV20-1 | many | TGCAGTGTCGTGCGGACTAGCACAGATACGCAGTATTTT | CSVVRTSTDTQYF
- | TRBJ1-5 | TRBV6-2/TRBV6-3 | few | TGTGCCAGCAGTTACTCGACCAGGGGAAATCAGCCCCAGCATTTT | CASSYSTRGNQPQHF
TRBD1 | TRBJ1-2 | TRBV12-3/TRBV12-4 | - | TGTGCCAGCAGCCCCGACAGGGGAGGAGGTCATGGCTACACCTTC | CASSPDRGGGHGYTF
- | TRBJ2-3 | TRBV27 | - | TGTGCCAGCAGTTCGGCACTAGTCGTAGATACGCAGTATTTT | CASSSALVVDTQYF
- | TRBJ1-1 | TRBV3-1 | many | TGTGCCAGCAGCCAGAACTGGCAGCTGAACACTGAAGCTTTCTTT | CASSQNWQLNTEAFF
TRBD2 | TRBJ2-1 | TRBV15 | many | TGTGCCACCAGCAGGGGGCTAGCGGGGCCTCCAGCCTACAATGAGCAGTTCTTC | CATSRGLAGPPAYNEQFF
TRBD2 | TRBJ2-3 | TRBV7-3 | many | TGTGCCAGCAGTCCTAGCGGGGTCACAGATACGCAGTATTTT | CASSPSGVTDTQYF
- | TRBJ1-2 | TRBV11-2 | many | TGTGCCAGCAGCTTAGTTTTTGGCACAGGGAGTACGGGCTATGGCTACACCTTC | CASSLVFGTGSTGYGYTF
TRBD1 | TRBJ1-4 | TRBV25-1 | many | TGTGCCAGCAGTGATTCCCTCAGCCTGACAGGGGACGGAGAAAAACTGTTTTTT | CASSDSLSLTGDGEKLFF
- | TRBJ2-5 | TRBV28 | many | TGTGCCAGCAGTGGACAGAGCGAGACCCAGTACTTC | CASSGQSETQYF
- | TRBJ2-1 | TRBV4-2 | - | TGTGCCAGCAGCCCCCAACTAGCCGCCTACAATGAGCAGTTCTTC | CASSPQLAAYNEQFF
- | TRBJ2-1 | TRBV27 | many | TGTGCCAGCAGCCCACGTAGTTGGAACAATGAGCAGTTCTTC | CASSPRSWNNEQFF
- | TRBJ2-3 | TRBV6-2/TRBV6-3 | many | TGTGCCAGCAGGCCGCTAGCGTGGACAGATACGCAGTATTTT | CASRPLAWTDTQYF
TRBD2 | TRBJ2-5 | TRBV6-5 | many | TGTGCCAGCAGTTACTCCGGGACTAGGCCTTCCCAAGAGACCCAGTACTTC | CASSYSGTRPSQETQYF
TRBD2 | TRBJ2-7 | TRBV4-2 | many | TGTGCCAGCAGCCAGGCTATTCCGGGACTAGCGGGAGACTACGAGCAGTACTTC | CASSQAIPGLAGDYEQYF
- | TRBJ1-5 | TRBV20-1 | - | TGCAGTGCTCAGGGGATCAGGAGCAATCAGCCCCAGCATTTT | CSAQGIRSNQPQHF
TRBD2 | TRBJ2-1 | TRBV7-3 | - | TGTGCCAGCAGCGAGACCGGGACTACAGTTTTCAATGAGCAGTTCTTC | CASSETGTTVFNEQFF